The 9 T cell receptor beta chains given below trace back to one sample, sequenced in a study of radiotherapy plus CTLA-4 blockade in lung cancer. Clones were read by immunoSEQ multiplex PCR, and TCRdb kept only the in-frame ones, dropping some. The sample holds about 110,000 clones, around 84% seen once. The specimen comprised peripheral blood, sampled from a patient treated with radiotherapy plus ipilimumab. The receptor source for this set is a human donor with non-small cell lung cancer that progressed on radiotherapy plus ipilimumab. Some clones in this sample may be carry-over from other donors' samples.

The rearrangement joins TRBV6-5 to TRBJ1-2; D unresolved. CDR1 and CDR2 from the germline V gene are MNHEY and SVGAGI. This CDR3 region has 14 residues. Trimming left V 5 bases short and J 5 bases short, with 15 bases between. CDR3: CASSPTPTVYGYTF. Written as DNA, the CDR3 is TGTGCCAGCAGTCCGACCCCGACGGTGTATGGCTACACCTTC.

This clone was detected only a few times. This chain links TRBV18 with TRBJ2-3; D might be TRBD1 (6 bases). The V and J ends lost 8 bases and 1 base respectively, with 16 bases between them. The length of the CDR3 is 15 residues. Per the germline V gene, CDR1 is KGHSH and CDR2 is LQKENI. The DNA of the CDR3 is TGTGCCAGCCAAAATGAGGGGGAACGCACAGATACGCAGTATTTT. The encoded protein is CASQNEGERTDTQYF.

The rearrangement uses TRBV2 and TRBJ1-2, with D maybe TRBD1 (6 bases). V lost 6 bases and J lost 4, with 15 bases in between. The germline V gene encodes CDR1 SNHLY and CDR2 FYNNEI. The CDR3 is 14 residues long. The CDR3 coding sequence is TGTGCCAGCAGAACTTCAGGGGCGTCCTATGGCTACACCTTC. It yields the protein CASRTSGASYGYTF.

The V gene is TRBV5-1, the J gene TRBJ1-1; 9 nucleotides match TRBD1. In germline, CDR1 is SGHRS, CDR2 YFSETQ. This CDR3 is built from 16 residues. After removal of 4 bases from V and 5 bases from J, the junction contained 12 bases not matched to a gene. The DNA for the CDR3 is TGCGCCAGCAGCGATCCGGGACAGGGAAGTAAGACTGAAGCTTTCTTT. The encoded protein is CASSDPGQGSKTEAFF. The full variable domain, with the rest looked up from reference TRBV5-1 and TRBJ1-1, is KAGVTQTPRYLIKTRGQQVTLSCSPISGHRSVSWYQQTPGQGLQFLFEYFSETQRNKGNFPGRFSGRQFSNSRSEMNVSTLELGDSALYLCASSDPGQGSKTEAFFGQGTRLTVV.

V usage is TRBV12-5 and J usage is TRBJ1-2; D call uncertain. The CDR3 loop spans 13 amino acids. Looked up from germline, CDR1 is LGHNT and CDR2 is FRNRAP. V gave up 7 bases and J gave up 4 bases, with 13 bases separating them. The CDR3 here is CASDSASTYGYTF. The CDR3 nucleotides are TGTGCTAGTGATTCCGCCAGCACCTATGGCTACACCTTC.

The chain links TRBV9 to TRBJ2-1, with TRBD2 as a possible D gene (6 bases). Trimming took 0 bases from V and 7 from J, leaving 14 bases between them. Germline assignment: CDR1 SGDLS and CDR2 YYNGEE. The CDR3 loop spans 15 amino acids. The CDR3 nucleotides read TGTGCCAGCAGCGTAGACCTTCATCTAGCGAATGAGCAGTTCTTC. Its protein product is CASSVDLHLANEQFF.

This chain connects TRBV21-1 to TRBJ1-5. TRBV21-1 is noted as a pseudogene. CDR3 length equals 14 residues. Here the CDR3 DNA reads TGTGCCAGCAGCAGGGGTAGGGCCAATCAGCCCCAGCATTTT. Protein product: CASSRGRANQPQHF.

On this clone itself: Other DNA sequences in this specimen translate into the identical CDR3. This chain uses TRBV5-1 with TRBJ2-5; 11 nucleotides line up with TRBD2. There are 15 residues in the CDR3. CDR1 SGHRS and CDR2 YFSETQ come from the germline V gene. The V segment lost 3 bases and the J segment 4 bases; nucleotides outside the gene matches: 5. The CDR3 DNA follows: TGCGCCAGCAGCTCCGGTCTAGCGGGGGGAGAGACCCAGTACTTC. Protein: CASSSGLAGGETQYF. The full variable domain, with the rest looked up from reference TRBV5-1 and TRBJ2-5, is KAGVTQTPRYLIKTRGQQVTLSCSPISGHRSVSWYQQTPGQGLQFLFEYFSETQRNKGNFPGRFSGRQFSNSRSEMNVSTLELGDSALYLCASSSGLAGGETQYFGPGTRLLVL.

The chain uses TRBV7-2 and TRBJ2-7; 9 bases agree with TRBD2. The trim removed 2 bases at V and 2 bases at J, leaving 4 bases unmatched. Germline loops: CDR1 SGHTA, CDR2 FQGNSA. The CDR3 spans 15 residues. The CDR3: CASSLSSGAPYEQYF. CDR3 coding DNA: TGTGCCAGCAGCTTATCTAGCGGGGCTCCCTACGAGCAGTACTTC.